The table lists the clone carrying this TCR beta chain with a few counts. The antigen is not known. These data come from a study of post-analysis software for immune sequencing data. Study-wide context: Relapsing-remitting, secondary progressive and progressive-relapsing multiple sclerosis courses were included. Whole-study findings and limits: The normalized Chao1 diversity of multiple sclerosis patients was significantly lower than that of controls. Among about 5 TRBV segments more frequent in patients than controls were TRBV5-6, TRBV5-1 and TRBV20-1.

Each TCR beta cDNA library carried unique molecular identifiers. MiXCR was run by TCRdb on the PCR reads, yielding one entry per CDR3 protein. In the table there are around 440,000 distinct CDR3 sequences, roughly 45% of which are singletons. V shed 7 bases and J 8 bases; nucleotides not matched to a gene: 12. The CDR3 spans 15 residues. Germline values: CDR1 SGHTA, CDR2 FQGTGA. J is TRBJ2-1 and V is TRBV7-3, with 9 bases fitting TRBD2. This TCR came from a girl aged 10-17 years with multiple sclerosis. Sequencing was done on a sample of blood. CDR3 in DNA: TGTGCCAGCACCCTCAGACTAGCGGACACGGATGAGCAGTTCTTC. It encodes CASTLRLADTDEQFF.